The 31 T cell receptor beta chains reported below all come from one sample, sequenced in a study of shared clonotypes between healthy human individuals. Profiled with immunoSEQ multiplex PCR; TCRdb holds only in-frame clones, not every one. The sample lists fewer than 600,000 clones, 70% to 80% seen once, with approximately 12% in the top ten. The specimen sequenced was PBMCs. These receptor sequences come from a woman in her thirties or forties in good health. Some clones in this sample may be carry-over from other donors' samples.

The J gene is TRBJ2-1, the V gene TRBV6-1; TRBD1 is a possible D gene (5 bases). Trimming cost V 6 bases and J 4 bases, with 13 bases left between them. CDR1 and CDR2 (germline): MNHNS, SASEGT. There are 14 residues in the CDR3. The CDR3 spells CASSRDSAYNEQFF. The CDR3 DNA reads as TGTGCCAGCAGCCGCGACAGCGCTTACAATGAGCAGTTCTTC.

The rearrangement links TRBV7-3 to TRBJ2-1; TRBD2 agrees at 8 bases. Losses at the gene ends were 5 bases for V and 5 bases for J; bases not matched to a gene: 8. The germline gives CDR1 SGHTA, CDR2 FQGTGA. The CDR3 is 15 residues long. Written as DNA, the CDR3 is TGTGCCAGCAGCCTACTTAGCGGGACACACAATGAGCAGTTCTTC. It yields the protein CASSLLSGTHNEQFF.

The CDR3 sequence is CSADRVRETQYF. The CDR3, as DNA: TGCAGCGCCGACAGGGTTCGAGAGACCCAGTACTTC. The gene calls are TRBV29-1 and TRBJ2-5, with TRBD1 identical over 7 bases. This CDR3 region has 12 residues. The germline V gene encodes CDR1 SQVTM and CDR2 ANQGSEA. V lost 7 bases, J lost 4 bases, and 6 bases stayed unmatched. Drawing the rest from reference TRBV29-1 and TRBJ2-5, the complete variable domain is SAVISQKPSRDICQRGTSLTIQCQVDSQVTMMFWYRQQPGQSLTLIATANQGSEATYESGFVIDKFPISRPNLTFSTLTVSNMSPEDSSIYLCSADRVRETQYFGPGTRLLVL.

J is TRBJ1-5 and V is TRBV19; TRBD1 is a possible D gene (5 bases). The V gene lost 9 bases and the J gene lost 1 base, with 13 bases spanning the gap. The CDR3 loop spans 14 amino acids. The V gene's germline CDR1 is LNHDA and CDR2 SQIVND (reference sequence). CDR3 sequence reads: CASRTTGSNQPQHF. The CDR3 DNA sequence: TGTGCCAGCCGAACCACAGGAAGCAATCAGCCCCAGCATTTT. Full variable domain (outside the CDR3, taken from reference TRBV19 and TRBJ1-5): DGGITQSPKYLFRKEGQNVTLSCEQNLNHDAMYWYRQDPGQGLRLIYYSQIVNDFQKGDIAEGYSVSREKKESFPLTVTSAQKNPTAFYLCASRTTGSNQPQHFGDGTRLSIL.

The rearrangement uses TRBV5-4 and TRBJ1-4; D is ambiguous. Looked up from germline, CDR1 is SGHNT and CDR2 is YYREEE (reference sequence). The CDR3 has 14 amino acids. With 0 bases removed from V and 3 bases from J, the gap between germline ends came to 6 bases. The CDR3 protein is CASSLGRANEKLFF. Written as DNA, the CDR3 is TGTGCCAGCAGCTTGGGACGGGCTAATGAAAAACTGTTTTTT.

V gene TRBV6-4 combines with J gene TRBJ1-2; 9 bases agree with TRBD1. CDR3 length equals 14 residues. CDR1 is MRHNA, CDR2 SNTAGT, per germline. J lost 5 bases, V lost 5 bases, and 6 bases had no gene match. Here the CDR3 DNA reads TGTGCCAGCAGTCCGGGACAGGGCCGGTATGGCTACACCTTC. This translates into CASSPGQGRYGYTF.

In its sample, this clone was seen a few times. The chain joins TRBV27 to TRBJ1-2; D is ambiguous. V lost 5 bases, J lost 7 bases, and 14 bases lay in between. Germline-derived CDR1 and CDR2 are MNHEY and SMNVEV (reference sequence). This CDR3 spans 13 amino acids. This CDR3 reads CASSPSSPGGYTF. The CDR3 DNA reads as TGTGCCAGCAGTCCGTCATCCCCCGGTGGCTACACCTTC.

The V and J genes are TRBV7-2 and TRBJ1-3; D call uncertain. The germline V gene has CDR1 SGHTA and CDR2 FQGNSA. This CDR3 contains 15 residues. V lost 6 bases and J 0 bases, leaving 12 bases between the germline ends. CDR3 protein: CASSFTVVSGNTIYF. The CDR3 DNA sequence: TGTGCCAGCAGTTTCACCGTAGTCTCTGGAAACACCATATATTTT. Full variable domain (remainder filled in from reference TRBV7-2 and TRBJ1-3): GAGVSQSPSNKVTEKGKDVELRCDPISGHTALYWYRQSLGQGLEFLIYFQGNSAPDKSGLPSDRFSAERTGGSVSTLTIQRTQQEDSAVYLCASSFTVVSGNTIYFGEGSWLTVV.

This clone was picked up one time. The V gene is TRBV5-1, the J gene TRBJ1-3, with D hard to call. This CDR3 region has 15 residues. V lost 0 bases, J lost 3 bases, and 10 bases lay in between. From germline, CDR1 is SGHRS and CDR2 YFSETQ. CDR3 nucleotide sequence: TGCGCCAGCAGCTTGGCCTCCACCCTTGGAAACACCATATATTTT. Amino acid sequence: CASSLASTLGNTIYF.

The chain is built from TRBV7-5 and TRBJ2-1. TRBV7-5 is assigned pseudogene status. This CDR3 is 15 amino acids long. The chain's CDR3 is CVRSCTGLSYNEQFF. CDR3 nucleotide sequence: TGTGTCAGAAGCTGTACGGGGCTCTCCTACAATGAGCAGTTCTTC.

The chain carries TRBV10-3 and TRBJ2-4; 7 bases align to TRBD1. Germline CDR1 reads ENHRY; CDR2 reads SYGVKD. There are 16 residues in the CDR3. The trim removed 6 bases at V and 0 bases at J, leaving 8 bases unmatched. The CDR3 bases are TGTGCCATCAGCTCCGGGACAGTAGTAGCCAAAAACATTCAGTACTTC. Residues: CAISSGTVVAKNIQYF.

CDR3 DNA sequence: TGTGCCAGCAGGCCTCCGGAGGGCTACAATGAGCAGTTCTTC. Translating gives CASRPPEGYNEQFF. The chain has TRBV28 and TRBJ2-1, with D possibly being TRBD2 (6 bases). Trimming removed 6 bases at V and 3 bases at J, with 12 bases between. Germline V gene data show CDR1 as MDHEN and CDR2 as SYDVKM. CDR3 length equals 14 residues.

V is TRBV4-3 and J is TRBJ1-1; perhaps TRBD1 as D (5 bases). The V gene's germline CDR1 is LGHNA and CDR2 YSLEER. The V gene lost 4 bases and the J gene lost 5 bases, with 20 bases spanning the gap. The CDR3 contains 16 residues. Written as DNA, the CDR3 is TGCGCCAGCAGCCGATCCCACAGGTTATTATCGACTGAAGCTTTCTTT. Encoded protein: CASSRSHRLLSTEAFF.

The chain recombines TRBV6-1 with TRBJ2-5, with D perhaps matching TRBD2 (5 bases). The end of the DNA fits TRBJ2-7 better, so the J call may be wrong. In germline, CDR1 is MNHNS, CDR2 SASEGT. This CDR3 is 14 amino acids long. This chain's CDR3 is CASSERGNNYEQYF. The CDR3 bases are TGTGCCAGCAGTGAACGGGGAAATAACTACGAGCAGTACTTC.

As concerns this clone: Only one base separates this from a far larger clonotype, so it likely reflects a read error. The chain couples TRBV5-4 to TRBJ2-7, with a possible D match to TRBD1 (5 bases). CDR1 is SGHNT and CDR2 is YYREEE in the germline V gene (reference sequence). CDR3 length: 14 residues. The CDR3 DNA follows: TGTGCCGGCAGCTTGGGGCAATGGAAGGGCGAGCAGTACTTC. This gives the protein CAGSLGQWKGEQYF.

The chain combines TRBV10-1 with TRBJ2-4, with TRBD1 matching over 7 bases. This CDR3 contains 14 residues. V shed 3 bases and J 9 bases; nucleotides not matched to a gene: 8. Germline CDR1 WNHNN, CDR2 SYGVQD (reference sequence). The DNA of the CDR3 is TGCGCCAGCAGTGAAAGGACAGGAGGAGGCATTCAGTACTTC. It specifies CASSERTGGGIQYF.

This rearrangement joins TRBV5-6 to TRBJ2-2, with D possibly TRBD1 on 6 matching bases. CDR3 length: 16 residues. Trimming took 6 bases from V and 5 from J, leaving 20 bases between them. Germline CDR1 and CDR2: SGHDT and YYEEEE. CDR3 residues: CASKVGWQGSTGELFF. Here the CDR3 DNA reads TGTGCCAGCAAGGTGGGGTGGCAGGGGTCGACCGGGGAGCTGTTTTTT.

This chain links TRBV25-1 with TRBJ1-4, with D perhaps TRBD1 (5 bases). This CDR3 has 15 residues. V was trimmed by 3 bases and J by 8 bases, leaving 16 bases between them. Germline lookup yields CDR1 MGHDK and CDR2 SYGVNS. The CDR3 nucleotides are TGTGCCAGCAGTGACTCCGGGACGTGGGGGGAAAAACTGTTTTTT. This encodes CASSDSGTWGEKLFF.

This chain links TRBV6-6 with TRBJ1-2; perhaps TRBD1 as D (5 bases). Germline CDR1 reads MNHNY; CDR2 reads SVGAGI (reference sequence). The CDR3 extends over 15 amino acids. The V gene lost 0 bases and the J gene lost 4 bases, with 12 bases spanning the gap. CDR3 region: CASSYSRGDFYGYTF. The CDR3 DNA sequence: TGTGCCAGCAGTTACTCAAGGGGTGATTTCTATGGCTACACCTTC.

The V and J genes are TRBV7-8 and TRBJ1-2; tentative D call: TRBD1 (5 bases). This CDR3 is 13 amino acids long. CDR1 and CDR2 from the germline V gene are SGHVS and FQNEAQ. Trimming shortened V by 1 base and J by 5 bases, and 8 bases separated the two germline ends. The CDR3 DNA sequence: TGTGCCAGCAGCTTAGTGAAGGGGTATGGCTACACCTTC. This encodes CASSLVKGYGYTF.

The V and J genes are TRBV7-2 and TRBJ1-4, with unresolved D. The V gene lost 1 base and the J gene lost 4 bases, with 1 base spanning the gap. CDR3 length: 12 residues. From germline, CDR1 is SGHTA and CDR2 FQGNSA. CDR3 loop: CASSLVNEKLFF. CDR3 nucleotide sequence: TGTGCCAGCAGCTTAGTTAATGAAAAACTGTTTTTT.

The V gene is TRBV15, the J gene TRBJ2-1; 15 nucleotides match TRBD2. CDR1 LNHNV and CDR2 YYDKDF come from the germline V gene (reference sequence). The CDR3 extends over 15 amino acids. Unmatched junction bases numbered 5, after V lost 5 bases and J lost 9 bases. The CDR3 loop reads CATSAGTSGRTEQFF. For the CDR3, the DNA is TGTGCCACCAGCGCCGGGACTAGCGGGAGGACTGAGCAGTTCTTC.

The chain carries TRBV20-1 and TRBJ2-3, with D unclear. Trimming left V 1 base short and J 4 bases short, with 3 bases between. The CDR3 contains 11 residues. Germline V lookup: CDR1 DFQATT, CDR2 SNEGSKA (reference sequence). The CDR3 DNA reads as TGCAGTGCTAGAGTCTCAGATACGCAGTATTTT. This encodes CSARVSDTQYF.

This clone was observed a single time. A read error may explain this, as a much larger clone is one base away. The V call is TRBV5-5, the J call TRBJ2-5; unclear D gene. CDR1 and CDR2 from the germline V gene are SGHKS and YYEKEE (reference sequence). The CDR3 contains 11 residues. Trimming took 2 bases from V and 5 from J, leaving 4 bases between them. CDR3 in amino acids: CASSFSETQYF. In DNA, the CDR3 is TGTGCCAGCAGCTTTTCGGAGACCCAGTACTTC. The full variable domain, with the rest looked up from reference TRBV5-5 and TRBJ2-5, is DAGVTQSPTHLIKTRGQQVTLRCSPISGHKSVSWYQQVLGQGPQFIFQYYEKEERGRGNFPDRFSARQFPNYSSELNVNALLLGDSALYLCASSFSETQYFGPGTRLLVL.

With respect to this clone: This specimen includes other DNA sequences encoding the same CDR3. In DNA form, the CDR3 reads TGTGCCAGCAGCACAGGTACTAGCGGCTCCTACGAGCAGTACTTC. Translating gives CASSTGTSGSYEQYF. This rearrangement joins TRBV5-4 to TRBJ2-7; 8 bases are shared with TRBD2. This CDR3 spans 15 amino acids. The J segment lost 0 bases and the V segment lost 4 bases, leaving 6 bases of the junction unmatched. The germline V gene encodes CDR1 SGHNT and CDR2 YYREEE (reference sequence).

As to this clone: Germline and junction disagree at one end, which may indicate a read error. The rearrangement uses TRBV7-8 and TRBJ1-4; 9 nucleotides match TRBD1. CDR1 and CDR2 (germline): SGHVS, FQNEAQ. The CDR3 loop spans 11 amino acids. CDR3 amino acids: CASSLARTGVF. For the CDR3, the DNA is TGTGCCAGCAGCTTAGCAAGGACAGGGGTTTTT.

The rearrangement links TRBV11-2 to TRBJ2-2; the D is unclear. This CDR3 contains 14 residues. In germline, CDR1 is SGHAT, CDR2 FQNNGV. The germline V and J ends were trimmed by 3 bases and 0 bases, with 5 bases remaining between them. CDR3 coding DNA: TGTGCCAGCAGCTTGCAGGCGAACACCGGGGAGCTGTTTTTT. It codes for CASSLQANTGELFF.

The V call is TRBV19, the J call TRBJ2-7, with D perhaps being TRBD1 or TRBD2 (5 bases each). The germline gives CDR1 LNHDA, CDR2 SQIVND (reference sequence). The CDR3 has 11 amino acids. The V end lost 8 bases, the J end lost 3 bases, and 8 bases lay between the germline ends. CDR3 bases: TGTGCCAGTGGGGGTTTCTACGAGCAGTACTTC. Residues: CASGGFYEQYF.

To note about this clone: With a much larger clone just one base away, this may be a read error. The CDR3 here is CACRGTDYEQYF. CDR3 sequence (DNA): TGTGCCTGCAGGGGGACAGATTACGAGCAGTACTTC. V and J are TRBV6-5 and TRBJ2-7, with 7 bases lining up with TRBD1. Germline lookup yields CDR1 MNHEY and CDR2 SVGAGI. CDR3 size: 12 residues.

The chain uses TRBV25-1 and TRBJ2-1; 8 bases agree with TRBD2. The V gene's germline CDR1 is MGHDK and CDR2 SYGVNS. The V and J ends lost 5 bases and 6 bases, in that order; junction bases with no gene match: 3. CDR3 length: 13 amino acids. For the CDR3, the DNA is TGTGCCAGCAGTCCTAGCGGGCTCAATGAGCAGTTCTTC. Protein sequence: CASSPSGLNEQFF.

The chain recombines TRBV5-1 with TRBJ2-7; 8 nucleotides agree with TRBD1. The CDR3 is 14 amino acids. CDR1 is SGHRS, CDR2 YFSETQ, per germline. J lost 2 bases, V lost 2 bases, and 3 bases had no gene match. The CDR3 here is CASSLQTGAYEQYF. As DNA, the CDR3 is TGCGCCAGCAGCTTACAGACAGGGGCCTACGAGCAGTACTTC.